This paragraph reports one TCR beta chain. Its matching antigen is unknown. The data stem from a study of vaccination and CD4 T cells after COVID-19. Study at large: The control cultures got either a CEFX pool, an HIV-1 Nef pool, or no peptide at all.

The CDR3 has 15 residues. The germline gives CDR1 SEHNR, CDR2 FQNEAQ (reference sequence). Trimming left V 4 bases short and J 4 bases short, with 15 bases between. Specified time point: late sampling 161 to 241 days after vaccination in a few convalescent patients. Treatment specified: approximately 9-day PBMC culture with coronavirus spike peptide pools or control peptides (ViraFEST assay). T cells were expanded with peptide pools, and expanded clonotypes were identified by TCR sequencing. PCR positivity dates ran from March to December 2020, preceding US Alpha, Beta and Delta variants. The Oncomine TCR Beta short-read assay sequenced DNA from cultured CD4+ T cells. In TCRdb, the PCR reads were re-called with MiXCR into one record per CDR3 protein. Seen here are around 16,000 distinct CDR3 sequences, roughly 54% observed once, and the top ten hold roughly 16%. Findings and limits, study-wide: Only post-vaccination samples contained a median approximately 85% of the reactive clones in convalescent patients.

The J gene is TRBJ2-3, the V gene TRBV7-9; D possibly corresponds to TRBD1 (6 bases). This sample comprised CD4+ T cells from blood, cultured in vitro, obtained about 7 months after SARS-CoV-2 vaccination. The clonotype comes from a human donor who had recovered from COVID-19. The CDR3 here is CASSSRGQFSDTQYF. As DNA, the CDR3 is TGTGCCAGCAGCTCACGAGGACAGTTTTCAGATACGCAGTATTTT.